Listed here are 29 T cell receptor beta chains from one sample, sequenced in a study of blood T cell repertoires in COVID-19. Assay: immunoSEQ multiplex PCR; the TCRdb copy retains only in-frame clones and omits some. The sample carries about 380,000 clones, approximately 89% recorded once. Sequences were obtained from PBMCs or T cells enriched from blood (not recorded which). The receptors were sampled from a man aged 25-40 years who had recovered from COVID-19.

The chain links TRBV30 to TRBJ1-1; perhaps TRBD1 as D (6 bases). This CDR3 comprises 13 residues. V lost 3 bases and J lost 7, with 15 bases in between. The germline V gene encodes CDR1 GTSNPN and CDR2 SVGIG (reference sequence). The DNA of the CDR3 is TGTGCCTGGAGGGCAGCGGGGGCTGGTGAAGCTTTCTTT. Protein product: CAWRAAGAGEAFF.

This rearrangement joins TRBV14 to TRBJ1-3; D unclear. The V end was cut by 0 bases, the J end by 4 bases, with 4 bases between. Per the germline V gene, CDR1 is SGHDN and CDR2 is FVKESK. The length of the CDR3 is 13 residues. The CDR3 loop is CASSQDRGNTIYF. In DNA form, the CDR3 reads TGTGCCAGCAGCCAAGACAGGGGAAACACCATATATTTT.

The chain couples TRBV28 to TRBJ2-5, with D tentatively TRBD1 (6 bases). V was shortened by 4 bases and J by 5 bases, with 20 bases between the two germline ends. In germline, CDR1 is MDHEN, CDR2 SYDVKM. This CDR3 is 16 amino acids long. This chain's CDR3 is CASSSRTATSRETQYF. CDR3 coding DNA: TGTGCCAGCAGTTCCCGGACAGCTACCTCCAGGGAGACCCAGTACTTC.

The rearrangement uses TRBV5-1 and TRBJ2-3, with D possibly matching TRBD1 (6 bases). The germline V gene has CDR1 SGHRS and CDR2 YFSETQ. V lost 5 bases and J 0 bases, leaving 16 bases between the germline ends. The CDR3 covers 16 residues. The CDR3 loop reads CASRPADSPSTDTQYF. In nucleotides, the CDR3 is TGCGCCAGCAGGCCCGCGGACAGCCCTAGCACAGATACGCAGTATTTT.

In its sample, this clone was seen once. This chain uses TRBV5-1 with TRBJ1-1; 10 bases map to TRBD1. The CDR3 is 16 amino acids. Germline V CDR1 and CDR2: SGHRS, YFSETQ. The ends lost 4 bases at V and 6 bases at J; junction bases unmatched: 12. This chain's CDR3 is CASSAGTGVKRAEAFF. CDR3 DNA sequence: TGCGCCAGCAGCGCCGGGACAGGGGTAAAGCGGGCTGAAGCTTTCTTT.

This chain connects TRBV19 to TRBJ2-1, with 10 bases aligning to TRBD2. This CDR3 contains 15 residues. The V gene's germline CDR1 is LNHDA and CDR2 SQIVND (reference sequence). V gave up 3 bases and J gave up 3 bases; unmatched junction bases: 2. The CDR3 DNA reads TGTGCCAGTAGTATTTCTAGCGGGGGCTACAATGAGCAGTTCTTC. Its translation is CASSISSGGYNEQFF.

CDR3 in amino acids: CASCLWLGSGNTIYF. CDR3 in DNA: TGTGCCAGCTGTCTATGGCTGGGGAGCGGAAACACCATATATTTT. The chain links TRBV7-8 to TRBJ1-3; D call uncertain. V was shortened by 8 bases and J by 4 bases, with 18 bases between the two germline ends. The CDR3 runs 15 residues. In germline, CDR1 is SGHVS, CDR2 FQNEAQ.

The chain combines TRBV13 with TRBJ1-4, with 8 positions matching TRBD1. Germline lookup yields CDR1 PRHDT and CDR2 FYEKMQ (reference sequence). The V segment lost 3 bases and the J segment 7 bases; nucleotides outside the gene matches: 7. There are 15 residues in the CDR3. The CDR3 protein is CASSFRGPLSEKLFF. The CDR3, as DNA: TGTGCCAGCAGCTTCAGGGGGCCGCTGAGTGAAAAACTGTTTTTT.

This chain uses TRBV10-3 with TRBJ1-2; D remains ambiguous. V lost 2 bases, J lost 4 bases, and 8 bases lay in between. Germline CDR1 is ENHRY and CDR2 is SYGVKD. This CDR3 region has 13 residues. CDR3: CAISEEVFYGYTF. The CDR3 DNA follows: TGTGCCATCAGTGAGGAGGTATTCTATGGCTACACCTTC.

The J gene is TRBJ1-1, the V gene TRBV2; 8 nucleotides line up with TRBD1. Losses at the gene ends were 8 bases for V and 2 bases for J; bases not matched to a gene: 7. The CDR3 is made up of 14 amino acids. Germline assignment: CDR1 SNHLY and CDR2 FYNNEI. The CDR3 sequence: CASWTGRFNTEAFF. In DNA form, the CDR3 reads TGTGCCAGCTGGACAGGGCGGTTTAACACTGAAGCTTTCTTT. Full variable domain (rest looked up from reference TRBV2 and TRBJ1-1): EPEVTQTPSHQVTQMGQEVILRCVPISNHLYFYWYRQILGQKVEFLVSFYNNEISEKSEIFDDQFSVERPDGSNFTLKIRSTKLEDSAMYFCASWTGRFNTEAFFGQGTRLTVV.

The genes are TRBV7-9 and TRBJ1-1, with 7 bases aligning to TRBD1. Germline CDR1 and CDR2: SEHNR and FQNEAQ (reference sequence). Trimming cost V 5 bases and J 5 bases; bases outside gene matches: 5. This CDR3 is 13 amino acids long. The CDR3 here is CASSTGQVTEAFF. CDR3 nucleotide sequence: TGTGCCAGCAGCACCGGACAGGTGACTGAAGCTTTCTTT.

V and J are TRBV4-1 and TRBJ1-5; D remains ambiguous. Germline assignment: CDR1 MGHRA and CDR2 YSYEKL. V lost 0 bases, J lost 4 bases, and 13 bases lay in between. There are 16 residues in the CDR3. The CDR3 here is CASSQDFPSGNQPQHF. The CDR3, as DNA: TGCGCCAGCAGCCAAGATTTCCCCTCGGGGAATCAGCCCCAGCATTTT.

This chain joins TRBV19 and TRBJ1-5; TRBD1 aligns across 11 bases. CDR3 length equals 15 residues. V was pared by 6 bases and J by 2 bases, with 3 bases of the junction left unmatched. Germline loops: CDR1 LNHDA, CDR2 SQIVND (reference sequence). This chain's CDR3 is CASRAGQGGNQPQHF. The CDR3 DNA reads as TGTGCCAGTAGGGCGGGACAGGGGGGCAATCAGCCCCAGCATTTT.

The chain combines TRBV6-5 with TRBJ1-6, with D unclear. The CDR3 totals 13 residues. Trimming took off 0 bases at V and 12 bases at J, with 9 bases between the two ends. CDR1 and CDR2 from the germline V gene are MNHEY and SVGAGI. CDR3 loop: CASSYSSQEPLHF. Here the CDR3 DNA reads TGTGCCAGCAGTTACTCGTCGCAGGAACCCCTCCACTTT.

J is TRBJ1-2 and V is TRBV4-2, with unresolved D. Germline V gene data show CDR1 as LGHNA and CDR2 as YNFKEQ. CDR3 length: 12 amino acids. V was shortened by 1 base and J by 8 bases, with 8 bases between the two germline ends. The CDR3 DNA follows: TGTGCCAGCAGCCAAGGATCGGAGGGCTACACCTTC. Translating it yields CASSQGSEGYTF.

This clone was counted a few times. In nucleotides, the CDR3 is TGTGCCAGCAGCGTAGCTTTTGATGGCTACACCTTC. It specifies CASSVAFDGYTF. The chain recombines TRBV9 with TRBJ1-2; the D is unclear. Germline V gene lookup returns CDR1 SGDLS and CDR2 YYNGEE. There are 12 residues in the CDR3. Trimming took off 0 bases at V and 6 bases at J, with 6 bases between the two ends.

The chain employs TRBV30 and TRBJ2-6, with D perhaps being TRBD1 or TRBD2 (6 bases each). Germline V lookup: CDR1 GTSNPN, CDR2 SVGIG (reference sequence). V was trimmed by 5 bases and J by 2 bases, leaving 19 bases between them. CDR3 length equals 17 residues. CDR3 bases: TGTGCCTGGGGGGGGATCTTACAGGGTGCTGGGGCCAACGTCCTGACTTTC. It codes for CAWGGILQGAGANVLTF.

The rearrangement joins TRBV12-3 or TRBV12-4 to TRBJ2-1; D not resolved. Trimming removed 6 bases from V and 9 bases from J, with 15 bases in between. The length of the CDR3 is 13 residues. CDR3 sequence: CASRAQAVGEQFF. The CDR3 nucleotides read TGTGCCAGCAGGGCCCAGGCAGTAGGTGAGCAGTTCTTC.

The CDR3 DNA reads TGTGCCAGTGGACTAGCGGAGTACAATGAGCAGTTCTTC. Its protein product is CASGLAEYNEQFF. The chain carries TRBV2 and TRBJ2-1, with 10 bases lining up with TRBD2. The V and J ends lost 9 bases and 4 bases, in that order; junction bases with no gene match: 3. The CDR3 covers 13 residues. CDR1 is SNHLY and CDR2 is FYNNEI in the germline V gene.

The chain combines TRBV30 with TRBJ2-7, with D tentatively TRBD2 (6 bases). The CDR3 spans 13 residues. Germline V CDR1 and CDR2: GTSNPN, SVGIG (reference sequence). Trimming removed 2 bases from V and 2 bases from J, with 10 bases in between. CDR3 DNA: TGTGCCTGGAGTCGGGACTGGACCTACGAGCAGTACTTC. Translation gives CAWSRDWTYEQYF.

This clone was detected only a few times. V is TRBV5-4 and J is TRBJ2-3; 9 nucleotides agree with TRBD1. CDR1 and CDR2 from the germline V gene are SGHNT and YYREEE (reference sequence). The length of the CDR3 is 16 residues. The junction had 8 bases not matched to a gene; V was cut back by 4 bases and J by 2 bases. The CDR3 reads CASSKKTGGHTDTQYF. In DNA, the CDR3 is TGTGCCAGCAGCAAAAAAACAGGGGGCCACACAGATACGCAGTATTTT.

For the CDR3, the DNA is TGCGCCAGCAGTGATTGGCAGATGAACACTGAAGCTTTCTTT. Translated, it gives CASSDWQMNTEAFF. The V and J genes are TRBV10-2 and TRBJ1-1; the D is unclear. The germline CDR1 and CDR2 sequences are WSHSY and SAAADI. The CDR3 is 14 residues long. The V gene lost 3 bases and the J gene lost 0 bases, with 8 bases spanning the gap.

This chain connects TRBV5-1 to TRBJ1-1; D unresolved. The V end was cut by 0 bases, the J end by 1 base, with 10 bases between. CDR1 is SGHRS, CDR2 YFSETQ, per germline. CDR3 length: 15 residues. The DNA for the CDR3 is TGCGCCAGCAGCTTGGCCCACGGTGCGAACACTGAAGCTTTCTTT. This encodes CASSLAHGANTEAFF.

The chain joins TRBV5-4 to TRBJ1-1, with TRBD1 as a possible D gene (6 bases). Between the trimmed V and J ends, which lost 4 bases and 0 bases, there was a span of 13 bases. The germline V gene encodes CDR1 SGHNT and CDR2 YYREEE (reference sequence). The CDR3 length is 15 residues. The CDR3 region has the DNA TGTGCCAGCAGCACCCCACAGGGATTGAACACTGAAGCTTTCTTT. Amino acid sequence: CASSTPQGLNTEAFF.

This chain connects TRBV2 to TRBJ1-6; unclear D gene. V lost 5 bases and J 7 bases, leaving 9 bases between the germline ends. CDR1 and CDR2 from the germline V gene are SNHLY and FYNNEI. The CDR3 is 13 residues long. DNA for the CDR3: TGTGCCAGCAGTTTGGCAGTGAATTCACCCCTCCACTTT. Translating it yields CASSLAVNSPLHF.

V and J are TRBV6-1 and TRBJ2-5; 7 bases fit TRBD1. Per germline, CDR1 MNHNS and CDR2 SASEGT. V trimming: 3 bases; J trimming: 4 bases; junction bases outside the gene matches: 11. CDR3 size: 16 residues. DNA of the CDR3: TGTGCCAGCAGTGAGAGGGGGCCGTGGACGGGAGAGACCCAGTACTTC. Its translation: CASSERGPWTGETQYF.

About this clone: Other nucleotide sequences in the sample specify the same CDR3. The V call is TRBV18, the J call TRBJ2-5; no reliable D call. The CDR3 sequence is 11 residues long. Trimming removed 3 bases from V and 4 bases from J, with 3 bases in between. The germline V gene encodes CDR1 KGHSH and CDR2 LQKENI. The CDR3 DNA follows: TGTGCCAGCTCACCCCGAGAGACCCAGTACTTC. As protein: CASSPRETQYF. Complete variable domain (other parts from reference TRBV18 and TRBJ2-5): NAGVMQNPRHLVRRRGQEARLRCSPMKGHSHVYWYRQLPEEGLKFMVYLQKENIIDESGMPKERFSAEFPKEGPSILRIQQVVRGDSAAYFCASSPRETQYFGPGTRLLVL.

The V call is TRBV4-1, the J call TRBJ1-1; D is unclear. The CDR3 covers 15 residues. The germline CDR1 and CDR2 sequences are MGHRA and YSYEKL. Trimming removed 0 bases at V and 0 bases at J, with 8 bases between. DNA of the CDR3: TGCGCCAGCAGCCAAGACTTTTTAGTGAACACTGAAGCTTTCTTT. Protein product: CASSQDFLVNTEAFF.

On this clone itself: Other nucleotide sequences from this sample produce the same CDR3. The DNA of the CDR3 is TGTGCCAGCAGCCCCCGGGAGACCCAGTACTTC. Amino acids: CASSPRETQYF. The chain has TRBV7-8 and TRBJ2-5; D remains unclear. The germline gives CDR1 SGHVS, CDR2 FQNEAQ. The length of the CDR3 is 11 residues. V lost 5 bases and J 5 bases, leaving 6 bases between the germline ends.